These 12 T cell receptor beta chains were all obtained from the same sample, sequenced in a study of T cell clonality in common variable immunodeficiency. Profiling relied on immunoSEQ multiplex PCR, and the TCRdb table lists in-frame clones only, not all of them. This sample comprises around 45,000 clones, none seen once only. Sequenced: peripheral blood mononuclear cells. The receptors were sampled from a person aged 18 to 75 in good health.

In this sample, this clone turned up many times. Read sequence stops 3 residues before the CDR3 end, and the germline J gene provides the missing end. The gene calls are TRBV9 and TRBJ1-2; perhaps TRBD1 as D (5 bases). V was shortened by 9 bases and J by 0 bases, with 12 bases between the two germline ends. Germline lookup yields CDR1 SGDLS and CDR2 YYNGEE. The CDR3 has 13 amino acids. The CDR3 sequence is CATSQGPNYGYTF. Incomplete CDR3 DNA: TGTGCCACATCCCAGGGCCCTAACTATGGC.

This clone appeared many times. From the germline J gene comes the end of the CDR3, since the read stops 3 residues before it. The chain is built from TRBV6-2 or TRBV6-3 and TRBJ2-3, with TRBD1 matching over 10 bases. CDR3 length: 14 residues. CDR1 is MNHEY and CDR2 is SVGEGT in the germline V gene. Trimming at V came to 6 bases and at J to 1 base, leaving 1 base not matched to a gene. The sequenced part of the CDR3 DNA is TGTGCCAGCAGAGGGACAGGGGGCACAGATACG. As protein: CASRGTGGTDT. The CDR3 reads in full as CASRGTGGTDTQYF.

This clone was observed at least ten times. The DNA ends 3 residues before the CDR3 does, and the rest of the CDR3 is filled in from the germline J gene. The chain couples TRBV9 to TRBJ1-2, with TRBD1 matching 7 bases. CDR1 and CDR2 from the germline V gene are SGDLS and YYNGEE. V was pared by 3 bases and J by 4 bases, with 3 bases of the junction left unmatched. This CDR3 is built from 13 residues. The sequenced part of the CDR3 DNA is TGTGCCAGCAGCGACAGGGGACCCTATGGC. It yields the protein CASSDRGPYG. The full CDR3 reads CASSDRGPYGYTF.

This clone was picked up many times. The CDR3 goes on 3 residues after the read ends, and that part is filled in from the germline J gene. V usage is TRBV5-1 and J usage is TRBJ2-1; 8 bases agree with TRBD1. In germline, CDR1 is SGHRS, CDR2 YFSETQ. J lost 1 base, V lost 3 bases, and 9 bases had no gene match. The CDR3 spans 17 residues. The DNA read from the CDR3 is TGCGCCAGCAGCTCTTCAGGGGGCGCGTGGTCCTACAATGAG. This sequence encodes CASSSSGGAWSYNE. The entire CDR3 protein reads CASSSSGGAWSYNEQFF.

In this sample, this clone turned up many times. The read terminates 3 residues ahead of where the CDR3 ends, so the germline J gene completes it. The chain carries TRBV4-1 and TRBJ1-2; 9 bases line up with TRBD1. The CDR3 contains 16 residues. The V gene's germline CDR1 is MGHRA and CDR2 YSYEKL. The CDR3 protein is CASSQTPGQGVGGYTF. The covered CDR3 bases are TGCGCCAGCAGCCAGACTCCGGGACAGGGTGTAGGGGGC.

This clone was counted ten times or more. Read coverage stops 3 residues before the CDR3 terminus; the germline J gene supplies the remainder. V usage is TRBV28 and J usage is TRBJ2-7, with a tentative D call TRBD2 (6 bases). The CDR3 sequence is 14 residues long. CDR1 is MDHEN and CDR2 is SYDVKM in the germline V gene. Between the trimmed V and J ends, which lost 5 bases and 2 bases, there was a span of 13 bases. The CDR3: CASSPRDFTYEQYF. Incomplete CDR3 DNA: TGTGCCAGCAGTCCCCGGGACTTTACCTACGAG.

This clone appeared many times. Read sequence stops 3 residues before the CDR3 end, and the germline J gene provides the missing end. The chain has TRBV13 and TRBJ2-1; TRBD2 matches 13 bases. The CDR3 has 18 amino acids. J was trimmed by 3 bases and V by 1 base; bases with no gene match: 6. Germline loops: CDR1 PRHDT, CDR2 FYEKMQ (reference sequence). CDR3 region: CASSLVGTSGTGYNEQFF. The CDR3 DNA, read in part, is TGTGCCAGCAGCTTAGTAGGGACTAGCGGGACGGGCTACAATGAG. Together with reference TRBV13 and TRBJ2-1, the CDR3 gives the full variable domain: AAGVIQSPRHLIKEKRETATLKCYPIPRHDTVYWYQQGPGQDPQFLISFYEKMQSDKGSIPDRFSAQQFSDYHSELNMSSLELGDSALYFCASSLVGTSGTGYNEQFFGPGTRLTVL.

The table lists this clone with many counts. The CDR3 extends 3 residues past the end of the read, so its final part is completed from the germline J gene. The chain is built from TRBV7-6 and TRBJ2-2, with 10 bases matching TRBD1. CDR3 size: 17 residues. Germline V gene data show CDR1 as SGHVS and CDR2 as FNYEAQ. The ends lost 3 bases at V and 7 bases at J; junction bases unmatched: 11. Partial CDR3 DNA: TGTGCCAGCAGCTTCCGGGACAGGGGAAGTTACGGCGGGGAG. As protein: CASSFRDRGSYGGE. The full CDR3 is CASSFRDRGSYGGELFF.

In this sample, this clone turned up many times. The read gets to within 3 residues of the CDR3 end, and the germline J gene fills in the rest. The chain has TRBV7-9 and TRBJ2-1, with 8 positions matching TRBD1. Unmatched junction bases numbered 9, after V lost 5 bases and J lost 6 bases. Germline CDR1 SEHNR, CDR2 FQNEAQ (reference sequence). CDR3 size: 15 residues. This CDR3 is CASSPRQGRINEQFF. CDR3 DNA, as far as it was read: TGTGCCAGCAGCCCTCGACAGGGGAGGATCAATGAG.

The table lists this clone with many counts. The missing CDR3 end, 3 residues past where the read stops, is filled in from the germline J gene. The V gene is TRBV20-1, the J gene TRBJ2-2; the match to TRBD1 covers 10 bases. Trimming at V came to 0 bases and at J to 3 bases, leaving 19 bases not matched to a gene. Germline CDR1 is DFQATT and CDR2 is SNEGSKA (reference sequence). The CDR3 contains 21 residues. CDR3 sequence reads: CSARDGPPGQGRLMDTGELFF. The CDR3 DNA, read in part, is TGCAGTGCTAGAGATGGCCCTCCGGGACAGGGGAGACTCATGGACACCGGGGAG.

Ten or more counts support this clone. Partial CDR3 DNA: TGTGCCAGCAGCCAAGCCGCCCTAGCGGGAGTCGGGGAG. Its translation: CASSQAALAGVGE. The full CDR3 reads CASSQAALAGVGELFF. The chain employs TRBV4-2 and TRBJ2-2; TRBD2 aligns across 10 bases. The CDR3 end falls 3 residues outside the read, so it is completed with the germline J gene. The V segment lost 1 base and the J segment 7 bases; nucleotides outside the gene matches: 6. Germline CDR1 is LGHNA and CDR2 is YNFKEQ. The CDR3 spans 16 residues.

This clone has at least ten counts. The CDR3 end lies 3 residues beyond the end of the read and is filled in from the germline J gene. The chain combines TRBV12-3 or TRBV12-4 with TRBJ2-7; 9 bases line up with TRBD2. The J segment lost 3 bases and the V segment lost 8 bases, leaving 8 bases of the junction unmatched. This CDR3 comprises 14 residues. CDR3 bases read: TGTGCCAGCGCACCCGGGACTAGCTTCTACGAG. It yields the protein CASAPGTSFYE. The CDR3, in full, reads CASAPGTSFYEQYF.